The T cell receptor beta chain under discussion was sequenced for a study of T cells in Graves' hyperthyroidism and ophthalmopathy (dated by TCRdb to between 2019 and 2020). The study in broad terms: A discovery cohort of about 100 patients, 43 with Graves' ophthalmopathy and 55 to 60 with stable Graves' hyperthyroidism, was used to find distinguishing TCR V-J signatures. The 100 or so discovery patients were divided at random into training and test sets in a 7:3 ratio. In roughly six Graves' hyperthyroidism patients, the study also compared T-cell repertoires from thyroid tissue with T-cell repertoires from blood. According to the paper, TCR Vbeta CDR3 sequencing was carried out on 135 peripheral blood samples, which came from fewer than 50 ophthalmopathy, approximately 78 hyperthyroidism and about 17 progressor patients. Following sampling, methimazole starting at 30 mg daily was given to hyperthyroidism patients, and high-dose intravenous methylprednisolone was given to ophthalmopathy patients. An independent validation cohort of under 20 hyperthyroidism patients and 15 or so patients who later progressed to ophthalmopathy tested prospective prediction of ophthalmopathy.

Unmatched junction bases come to 9, with V trimmed by 5 bases and J by 1 base. Its CDR3 holds 16 amino acids, cysteine through phenylalanine. Of the read, only the CDR3 DNA is kept; its 48 bases are in frame from base 1. The CDR1 and CDR2 encoded by the germline V gene (reference sequence) are SEHNR and FQNEAQ. This clonotype was observed many times. This clone's antigen is unknown. Nothing much larger sits one base from this clone, and base qualities are not available. The TCR beta CDR3 regions were amplified from the RNA transcripts. For the first round of RT-PCR on the TCR CDR3, the HTBI primer set was used together with the Qiagen OneStep RT-PCR kit. The libraries were constructed in a second round of multiplex PCR and then size-selected and purified. Sequencing of the libraries was done on an Illumina HiSeq2000 using paired-end 100 bp reads. In the paper's pipeline: SOAPnuke was used to process the raw data, removing reads that contained adapters or uncalled bases, had a mean Phred below 15, or lacked an exact match to the constant primer or identifier. COPE v1.2.5 was used to merge the high-quality paired reads, and each unique nucleotide sequence was defined as a clonotype. MiTCR v1.1 was used to align clonotypes to the IMGT TRBV, TRBD and TRBJ reference segments. Analysis was restricted to V-J combinations with a frequency above 0.0001, which covered about 99% of repertoires. A TCS score was defined as the ratio of F50 (clonal expansion) to E x V (chaos), with BLOSUM62-based TCRdist applied between CDR3 peptides within each V-J. Welch's t-statistics and random forest reduced roughly 530 V-J features to 10 to 15, which were used in a naive Bayes classifier (R e1071). The Morisita-Horn index was used to measure how similar the thyroid and blood repertoires were. The public sequencing data were trimmed at Q25 with fastp and processed into clonotypes with MiXCR by TCRdb, which kept only in-frame beta chains. Entries that share a CDR3 protein sequence are merged under the most common genes and DNA. These V and J calls originate from TCRdb's pipeline instead of the authors' own analysis. The sample table contains more than 550,000 distinct CDR3 sequences; only one count was recorded for 45% of them. Clones ranked in the top ten supply under 8.5% of the sample.

The study excluded patients with uncontrolled infections, other autoimmune diseases, pregnancy or lactation. Diagnoses relied on clinical symptoms, serum thyroxine and TRAb, thyroid ultrasound and orbital computed tomography. Total RNA was extracted using Trizol reagent, and RNA quality was assessed on an Agilent 2100 Bioanalyzer. The study at large found these results: Most expanded thyroid clonotypes (frequency above 0.001) were also detected in blood, suggesting blood repertoires may reflect thyroid immune responses. Sample size was not statistically predetermined, and blinding of investigators to group allocation was not performed. In cross-validation, a model built on a 13 V-J signature told ophthalmopathy apart from stable hyperthyroidism with approximately 90% sensitivity and 81% to 82% specificity, and in testing the same model reached 80%/75%. In validation, progression to ophthalmopathy was predicted by the model with 55% to 71% sensitivity and nearly 75% specificity, a median of approximately 6.5 months before onset.

The chain links TRBV7-9 with TRBJ2-7; 9 middle bases align to TRBD1. The TCR sequence derives from an adult man with Graves' disease, either hyperthyroidism or ophthalmopathy (not recorded which). The sequencing input was peripheral blood or thyroid tissue (not recorded which). The nucleotide sequence is given as TGTGCCAGCAGCCAAGACCGGGACAGGGAATCCTACGAGCAGTACTTC. Its protein is CASSQDRDRESYEQYF. Full variable domain (CDR3 extended with the reference TRBV7-9 and TRBJ2-7 proteins): DTGVSQNPRHKITKRGQNVTFRCDPISEHNRLYWYRQTLGQGPEFLTYFQNEAQLEKSRLLSDRFSAERPKGSFSTLEIQRTEQGDSAMYLCASSQDRDRESYEQYFGPGTRLTVT.